Sequencing of this TCR beta chain was carried out in a study of long-term antiretroviral therapy in people with HIV. A v3.0 immunoSEQ assay was performed at survey level. Libraries were prepared by immunoSEQ multiplex PCR; TCRdb keeps only in-frame clonotypes and omits some of them. The sample holds about 25,000 clones; approximately 86% are singletons and the top ten take less than 6.5%. This CDR3 has 19 residues. Germline CDR1 reads MGHRA; CDR2 reads YSYEKL. The J segment lost 5 bases and the V segment lost 5 bases, leaving 17 bases of the junction unmatched. The TCR comes from a man aged 25 to 40 with HIV. This specimen consisted of unsorted PBMCs, obtained around 4.5 years after starting antiretroviral therapy. The chain is built from TRBV4-1 and TRBJ2-2, with 10 bases matching TRBD2. This CDR3 is CASSSWTASGGGRTGELFF. DNA for the CDR3: TGCGCCAGCAGCTCTTGGACAGCTAGCGGGGGCGGTAGGACCGGGGAGCTGTTTTTT.